The rows below give T cell receptor beta chains drawn from one sample of a study of cytomegalovirus exposure and HLA in healthy donors. The data were produced by immunoSEQ multiplex PCR, yet TCRdb's version contains in-frame clones alone and is incomplete. The data hold over 60,000 clones, with 90% to 95% observed a single time. The sample consisted of PBMCs. The receptor source for this set is a man in his late teens or twenties in good health and CMV-seropositive. Each CDR3 is given with its conserved first and last residue. Each record gives: CDR3 protein, CDR3 DNA, clone size, D gene, V gene, CDR3 length, J gene. A D gene is named only where the DNA matches it firmly. Clone size, where shown, is once, few, many, or a class for clones that have expanded.

CDR3aa: CASSETSGGQETQYF
CDR3nt: TGTGCCAGCAGTGAGACTAGCGGGGGGCAAGAGACCCAGTACTTC
abundance: .
d_gene: TRBD2
v_gene: TRBV6-1
len: 15
j_gene: TRBJ2-5

CDR3aa: CASSTQNRVGAEAFF
CDR3nt: TGTGCCAGCAGCACGCAAAACAGGGTTGGGGCTGAAGCTTTCTTT
abundance: .
d_gene: .
v_gene: TRBV28
len: 15
j_gene: TRBJ1-1

CDR3aa: CASSLTSGGSNEQFF
CDR3nt: TGTGCCAGCAGCCTCACTAGCGGGGGCTCCAATGAGCAGTTCTTC
abundance: .
d_gene: TRBD2
v_gene: TRBV11-2
len: 15
j_gene: TRBJ2-1

CDR3aa: CASSYQVPSTDTQYF
CDR3nt: TGTGCCAGCAGCTATCAGGTACCTAGCACAGATACGCAGTATTTT
abundance: .
d_gene: .
v_gene: TRBV6-6
len: 15
j_gene: TRBJ2-3

CDR3aa: CASSVGGQDEQETQYF
CDR3nt: TGTGCCAGCAGCGTAGGTGGACAGGACGAACAAGAGACCCAGTACTTC
abundance: .
d_gene: TRBD1
v_gene: TRBV9
len: 16
j_gene: TRBJ2-5

CDR3aa: CASSLAPTSGVYNEQFF
CDR3nt: TGTGCCAGCAGTTTAGCTCCGACTAGCGGGGTCTACAATGAGCAGTTCTTC
abundance: .
d_gene: TRBD2
v_gene: TRBV27
len: 17
j_gene: TRBJ2-1

CDR3aa: CASSPTGLLSYGYTF
CDR3nt: TGTGCCAGCAGTCCGACCGGACTATTAAGCTATGGCTACACCTTC
abundance: .
d_gene: .
v_gene: TRBV28
len: 15
j_gene: TRBJ1-2

CDR3aa: CSVGGTASNQPQHF
CDR3nt: TGCAGCGTCGGCGGGACAGCGAGCAATCAGCCCCAGCATTTT
abundance: .
d_gene: TRBD1
v_gene: TRBV29-1
len: 14
j_gene: TRBJ1-5

CDR3aa: CASSIKGSWGYTF
CDR3nt: TGTGCCAGTAGTATTAAAGGGAGTTGGGGCTACACCTTC
abundance: .
d_gene: .
v_gene: TRBV19
len: 13
j_gene: TRBJ1-2

CDR3aa: CASSLLTGGYEQYF
CDR3nt: TGTGCCAGCAGCCTCCTTACCGGGGGCTACGAGCAGTACTTC
abundance: .
d_gene: .
v_gene: TRBV7-9
len: 14
j_gene: TRBJ2-7

CDR3aa: CAWSVDGLYEQYF
CDR3nt: TGTGCCTGGAGTGTAGATGGGCTATACGAGCAGTACTTC
abundance: .
d_gene: .
v_gene: TRBV30
len: 13
j_gene: TRBJ2-7

CDR3aa: CASSLGQPQETQYF
CDR3nt: TGTGCCAGCAGCCTCGGACAGCCCCAAGAGACCCAGTACTTC
abundance: .
d_gene: .
v_gene: TRBV6-5
len: 14
j_gene: TRBJ2-5

CDR3aa: CASSLDRLWETQYF
CDR3nt: TGTGCCAGCAGCTTAGACAGGTTGTGGGAGACCCAGTACTTC
abundance: .
d_gene: .
v_gene: TRBV5-4
len: 14
j_gene: TRBJ2-5

CDR3aa: CASSTDRFNYGYTF
CDR3nt: TGTGCCAGCAGCACTGACAGGTTTAACTATGGCTACACCTTC
abundance: .
d_gene: .
v_gene: TRBV5-4
len: 14
j_gene: TRBJ1-2

CDR3aa: CASSLFAGSGELFF
CDR3nt: TGTGCTAGCAGCTTATTTGCGGGATCCGGGGAGCTGTTTTTT
abundance: once
d_gene: .
v_gene: TRBV7-7
len: 14
j_gene: TRBJ2-2

CDR3aa: CASSKAISLQGLAGGPSTDTQYF
CDR3nt: TGTGCCAGCAGCAAAGCGATCTCTCTCCAAGGACTAGCGGGAGGGCCAAGCACAGATACGCAGTATTTT
abundance: .
d_gene: .
v_gene: TRBV21-1
len: 23
j_gene: TRBJ2-3

CDR3aa: CASRDREVVNQPQHF
CDR3nt: TGTGCCAGCAGGGACAGGGAAGTGGTGAATCAGCCCCAGCATTTT
abundance: once
d_gene: TRBD1
v_gene: TRBV28
len: 15
j_gene: TRBJ1-5

CDR3aa: CASGGAGANVLTF
CDR3nt: TGTGCCAGTGGCGGAGCTGGGGCCAACGTCCTGACTTTC
abundance: .
d_gene: .
v_gene: TRBV19
len: 13
j_gene: TRBJ2-6